The text below deals with one T cell receptor beta chain. Original handling: Reference gene primers were amplified, and this amplification served to estimate nucleated cell counts. Produced via immunoSEQ multiplex PCR; TCRdb's table is partial and in-frame only. The V and J calls and clone size were taken over from that table, and D and trimming were inferred from the DNA. The data contain 40,000 to 50,000 clones, more than 80% of them singletons. The sample belongs to a study of blood T cell repertoires in COVID-19. Per germline, CDR1 SGHRS and CDR2 YFSETQ. The CDR3 consists of 13 residues. Trimming cost V 2 bases and J 5 bases, with 10 bases left between them.

The receptor comes from a man aged 25-45 years with active or convalescent COVID-19. This chain connects TRBV5-1 to TRBJ2-5; no clear D. The sample comprised peripheral blood. DNA for the CDR3: TGCGCCAGCAGCTTAATGGCCAGGGAGACCCAGTACTTC. Protein: CASSLMARETQYF.